The 28 T cell receptor beta chains given below trace back to one sample, sequenced in a study of blood T cell repertoires in COVID-19. This table comes from immunoSEQ multiplex PCR, and its TCRdb copy is limited to in-frame clones, with some not included. The table records roughly 290,000 clones, over 75% of them present only once. The sample comprised peripheral blood. Every receptor here comes from a human donor with COVID-19, enrolled during active disease. The donor label of this sample is uncertain.

The chain joins TRBV27 to TRBJ2-2; the D gene is possibly TRBD1 (5 bases). Germline V CDR1 and CDR2: MNHEY, SMNVEV (reference sequence). With 3 bases removed from V and 3 bases from J, the gap between germline ends came to 8 bases. The CDR3 covers 14 residues. This CDR3 reads CASSFSRDTGELFF. The DNA for the CDR3 is TGTGCCAGCAGTTTCTCCAGGGACACCGGGGAGCTGTTTTTT.

CDR3 region: CASSSNTEAFF. CDR3 DNA sequence: TGTGCCAGCAGTTCAAACACTGAAGCTTTCTTT. The V call is TRBV27, the J call TRBJ1-1; no clear D. Germline assignment: CDR1 MNHEY and CDR2 SMNVEV (reference sequence). The CDR3 totals 11 residues. V was cut by 4 bases and J by 2 bases, with 2 bases left in between.

This clone turned up a few times. V and J are TRBV5-1 and TRBJ2-2, with D perhaps TRBD1 (5 bases). Trimming cost V 1 base and J 4 bases, with 11 bases left between them. CDR3 size: 15 residues. Germline loops: CDR1 SGHRS, CDR2 YFSETQ. The CDR3 spells CASSLSQGSTGELFF. DNA for the CDR3: TGCGCCAGCAGCTTGTCCCAGGGTAGCACCGGGGAGCTGTTTTTT.

A few counts support this clone. The rearrangement joins TRBV2 to TRBJ2-2; 9 bases are a match to TRBD1. The CDR3 sequence is 14 residues long. Germline values: CDR1 SNHLY, CDR2 FYNNEI. The V segment lost 6 bases and the J segment 5 bases; nucleotides outside the gene matches: 4. For the CDR3, the DNA is TGTGCCAGCAGAACCGGGACAGGGACCGGGGAGCTGTTTTTT. Its translation: CASRTGTGTGELFF.

This CDR3 is CASTPGTSDNEQFF. The CDR3 DNA is TGCGCCAGCACACCCGGGACTAGCGATAATGAGCAGTTCTTC. The rearrangement links TRBV5-1 to TRBJ2-1; 10 bases are shared with TRBD2. Trimming removed 6 bases from V and 7 bases from J; junction bases left unmatched: 7. Germline CDR1 SGHRS, CDR2 YFSETQ. The CDR3 extends over 14 amino acids.

The chain links TRBV15 to TRBJ2-6; 12 bases line up with TRBD1. The CDR3 totals 17 residues. CDR1 is LNHNV and CDR2 is YYDKDF in the germline V gene (reference sequence). After removal of 4 bases from V and 1 base from J, the junction contained 2 bases not matched to a gene. The CDR3 nucleotides are TGTGCCACCAGCAAGGGACAGGGGGCGTCTGGGGCCAACGTCCTGACTTTC. Amino acids: CATSKGQGASGANVLTF. Filled out from reference TRBV15 and TRBJ2-6, the complete variable domain reads DAMVIQNPRYQVTQFGKPVTLSCSQTLNHNVMYWYQQKSSQAPKLLFHYYDKDFNNEADTPDNFQSRRPNTSFCFLDIRSPGLGDTAMYLCATSKGQGASGANVLTFGAGSRLTVL.

V is TRBV10-1 and J is TRBJ2-7; unclear D gene. The CDR3 spans 15 residues. Germline V CDR1 and CDR2: WNHNN, SYGVQD (reference sequence). The V end was cut by 2 bases, the J end by 1 base, with 12 bases between. As DNA, the CDR3 is TGCGCCAGCAGTGAGGGCGACTGGAGATCCTACGAGCAGTACTTC. Its protein is CASSEGDWRSYEQYF.

CDR3 nucleotides: TGTGCCAGCAGTCCAGGGTATGAGACCCAGTACTTC. Amino acids: CASSPGYETQYF. This sequence joins TRBV6-5 and TRBJ2-5; TRBD1 is a possible D gene (5 bases). V shed 5 bases and J shed 5 bases, with 9 bases lying between them. There are 12 residues in the CDR3. Germline V gene sequence: CDR1 MNHEY, CDR2 SVGAGI.

This chain uses TRBV5-4 with TRBJ1-1; D is ambiguous. Germline values: CDR1 SGHNT, CDR2 YYREEE (reference sequence). CDR3 size: 15 residues. The V gene lost 4 bases and the J gene lost 1 base, with 14 bases spanning the gap. The CDR3 coding sequence is TGTGCCAGCAGCCCATCAGATCGCCGGAACACTGAAGCTTTCTTT. Protein: CASSPSDRRNTEAFF.

In its sample, this clone was seen many times. The chain couples TRBV5-1 to TRBJ2-3; D unresolved. The V gene lost 3 bases and the J gene lost 1 base, with 9 bases spanning the gap. The CDR3 runs to 14 residues. Per the germline V gene, CDR1 is SGHRS and CDR2 is YFSETQ. The CDR3 bases are TGCGCCAGCAGCTGGGCCGACGGCACAGATACGCAGTATTTT. Translated, it gives CASSWADGTDTQYF.

The rearrangement links TRBV18 to TRBJ1-2; TRBD1 aligns across 12 bases. Germline CDR1 reads KGHSH; CDR2 reads LQKENI. The CDR3 is made up of 15 amino acids. Germline trimming cut 0 bases from V and 7 bases from J; bases unmatched to any gene: 3. CDR3 in amino acids: CASSPPGQGARGYTF. The CDR3 DNA reads as TGTGCCAGCTCACCACCGGGACAGGGGGCGCGTGGCTACACCTTC.

The chain has TRBV7-3 and TRBJ2-7; TRBD2 agrees at 13 bases. Trimming at V came to 5 bases and at J to 7 bases, leaving 8 bases not matched to a gene. CDR1 is SGHTA, CDR2 FQGTGA, per germline. The CDR3 contains 15 residues. The CDR3 DNA follows: TGTGCCAGCAGCCCCTCGACTAGCGGGAGGTGGGAGCAGTACTTC. This gives the protein CASSPSTSGRWEQYF.

This clone has only one observation. The chain joins TRBV11-1 to TRBJ2-1, with 9 bases lining up with TRBD1. CDR3 size: 15 residues. V lost 5 bases, J lost 3 bases, and 5 bases stayed unmatched. Germline V gives CDR1 SGHAT, CDR2 FQDESV (reference sequence). This CDR3 reads CASSPRDRDYNEQFF. The CDR3 DNA reads TGTGCCAGCAGCCCCCGGGACAGGGACTACAATGAGCAGTTCTTC.

The chain is built from TRBV6-6 and TRBJ1-5, with D perhaps TRBD1 (5 bases). V was pared by 5 bases and J by 0 bases, with 23 bases between. The germline V gene encodes CDR1 MNHNY and CDR2 SVGAGI (reference sequence). The CDR3 is 19 amino acids. In DNA, the CDR3 is TGTGCCAGCAGTCCCCTTGGGAAACAGGCCTTGTATAGCAATCAGCCCCAGCATTTT. Translated: CASSPLGKQALYSNQPQHF.

This clone has a single count. The chain is built from TRBV28 and TRBJ1-2; D is possibly TRBD1 (5 bases). This CDR3 comprises 12 residues. The germline V and J ends were trimmed by 7 bases and 7 bases, with 13 bases remaining between them. The germline CDR1 and CDR2 sequences are MDHEN and SYDVKM. Written as DNA, the CDR3 is TGTGCCAGCATGGGAGACGGGGGTGGCTACACCTTC. Translated: CASMGDGGGYTF.

The genes are TRBV6-1 and TRBJ1-2; TRBD1 matches at 9 bases. V dropped 0 bases and J dropped 4; count of bases not matched to a gene: 6. CDR1 and CDR2 (germline): MNHNS, SASEGT. This CDR3 is 16 amino acids long. The CDR3 is CASSEAGQGGSYGYTF. The CDR3 DNA reads as TGTGCCAGCAGTGAAGCGGGACAGGGAGGAAGCTATGGCTACACCTTC.

The chain has TRBV4-1 and TRBJ1-2, with 8 bases lining up with TRBD1. Trimming at V came to 1 base and at J to 7 bases, leaving 5 bases not matched to a gene. This CDR3 spans 14 amino acids. Germline V gene data show CDR1 as MGHRA and CDR2 as YSYEKL. The DNA of the CDR3 is TGCGCCAGCAGCCAAGCCGGGACAGGAGGTGGCTACACCTTC. Translated, it gives CASSQAGTGGGYTF.

The genes are TRBV6-5 and TRBJ1-1; 9 bases agree with TRBD1. Germline trimming cut 5 bases from V and 10 bases from J; bases unmatched to any gene: 2. Germline CDR1 and CDR2: MNHEY and SVGAGI. The CDR3 length is 11 residues. CDR3 nucleotide sequence: TGTGCCAGCAGTCAGGGACAGGGAGCTTTCTTT. It is translated as CASSQGQGAFF.

In nucleotides, the CDR3 is TGTGCCAGCAGTGAAGGGCGGAATGAAAAACTGTTTTTT. Encoded protein: CASSEGRNEKLFF. V gene TRBV6-1 combines with J gene TRBJ1-4; D not resolved. Trimming took off 1 base at V and 5 bases at J, with 5 bases between the two ends. Germline values: CDR1 MNHNS, CDR2 SASEGT. The CDR3 length is 13 residues.

This chain connects TRBV5-5 to TRBJ2-1, with D tentatively TRBD1 (6 bases). The length of the CDR3 is 15 residues. V lost 2 bases and J 6 bases, leaving 15 bases between the germline ends. Germline CDR1 and CDR2: SGHKS and YYEKEE (reference sequence). The CDR3 DNA follows: TGTGCCAGCAGCTTCGAACAGGGCAACTTCAATGAGCAGTTCTTC. This sequence encodes CASSFEQGNFNEQFF.

The V and J genes are TRBV5-1 and TRBJ1-4; 10 positions match TRBD1. Germline CDR1 and CDR2: SGHRS and YFSETQ. The CDR3 extends over 16 amino acids. J lost 1 base, V lost 3 bases, and 3 bases had no gene match. The CDR3 DNA reads TGCGCCAGCAGCTACGGGACAGGGGTAACTAATGAAAAACTGTTTTTT. Its protein product is CASSYGTGVTNEKLFF.

The rearrangement joins TRBV7-9 to TRBJ2-7, with D tentatively TRBD2 (5 bases). Trimming left V 1 base short and J 0 bases short, with 10 bases between. CDR1 and CDR2 (germline): SEHNR, FQNEAQ (reference sequence). The CDR3 is made up of 15 amino acids. CDR3 DNA sequence: TGTGCCAGCAGCTTAGGGGCTAGCAGCTCCTACGAGCAGTACTTC. This sequence encodes CASSLGASSSYEQYF.

The genes are TRBV5-5 and TRBJ1-6, with a weak D call TRBD1 (6 bases). Per germline, CDR1 SGHKS and CDR2 YYEKEE (reference sequence). The CDR3 covers 13 residues. Trimming removed 4 bases at V and 9 bases at J, with 11 bases between. In DNA form, the CDR3 reads TGTGCCAGCAGCCCGCAGGGGACTTCACCCCTCCACTTT. This gives the protein CASSPQGTSPLHF.

In its sample, this clone was seen once. The rearrangement links TRBV30 to TRBJ1-2, with a tentative D call TRBD1 (5 bases). The CDR3 runs to 10 residues. Trimming removed 4 bases at V and 6 bases at J, with 6 bases between. Germline assignment: CDR1 GTSNPN and CDR2 SVGIG (reference sequence). CDR3 amino acids: CAWKGDGYTF. CDR3 in DNA: TGTGCCTGGAAAGGGGATGGCTACACCTTC.

The V gene is TRBV28, the J gene TRBJ2-7; unclear D gene. The CDR3 covers 14 residues. The germline CDR1 and CDR2 sequences are MDHEN and SYDVKM. V dropped 3 bases and J dropped 0 bases, with 9 bases sitting between them. CDR3 in amino acids: CASSFYGNSYEQYF. The CDR3 bases are TGTGCCAGCAGTTTCTACGGTAACTCCTACGAGCAGTACTTC.

This chain joins TRBV30 and TRBJ1-6, with D maybe TRBD1 (6 bases). The CDR3 is made up of 14 amino acids. V lost 8 bases, J lost 0 bases, and 11 bases lay in between. Germline loops: CDR1 GTSNPN, CDR2 SVGIG (reference sequence). The CDR3 loop is CAAGTLSYNSPLHF. CDR3 nucleotides: TGTGCCGCCGGGACACTCTCCTATAATTCACCCCTCCACTTT.

The chain links TRBV28 to TRBJ1-5; D is undetermined. CDR1 MDHEN and CDR2 SYDVKM come from the germline V gene. This CDR3 region has 14 residues. The V end lost 2 bases, the J end lost 3 bases, and 8 bases lay between the germline ends. The CDR3 loop is CASSLIRINQPQHF. Here the CDR3 DNA reads TGTGCCAGCAGTTTAATCCGTATCAATCAGCCCCAGCATTTT.

The V gene is TRBV19, the J gene TRBJ2-3, with 9 bases aligning to TRBD2. This CDR3 is built from 15 residues. Germline lookup yields CDR1 LNHDA and CDR2 SQIVND (reference sequence). J gave up 5 bases and V 5 bases, and 8 bases lay outside the gene matches. The CDR3 sequence: CASSPRAGGRDTQYF. CDR3 sequence (DNA): TGTGCCAGTAGTCCTCGGGCGGGAGGGAGAGATACGCAGTATTTT.